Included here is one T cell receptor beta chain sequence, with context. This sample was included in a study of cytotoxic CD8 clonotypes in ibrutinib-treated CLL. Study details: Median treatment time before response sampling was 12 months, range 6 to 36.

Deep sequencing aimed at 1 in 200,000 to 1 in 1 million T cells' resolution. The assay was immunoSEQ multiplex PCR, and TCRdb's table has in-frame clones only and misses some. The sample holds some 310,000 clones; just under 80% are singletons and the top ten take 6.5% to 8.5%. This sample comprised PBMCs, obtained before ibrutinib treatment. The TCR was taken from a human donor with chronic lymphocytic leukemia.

The CDR3 bases are TGTGCCAGTAGTATAGTAGGCGGACTAGTGTCTGATACGCAGTATTTT. It yields the protein CASSIVGGLVSDTQYF. V gene TRBV19 combines with J gene TRBJ2-3; 7 nucleotides align to TRBD2. J was trimmed by 6 bases and V by 1 base; bases with no gene match: 10. The CDR3 loop spans 16 amino acids. The germline CDR1 and CDR2 sequences are LNHDA and SQIVND (reference sequence). The whole variable domain, filled in from reference TRBV19 and TRBJ2-3, reads DGGITQSPKYLFRKEGQNVTLSCEQNLNHDAMYWYRQDPGQGLRLIYYSQIVNDFQKGDIAEGYSVSREKKESFPLTVTSAQKNPTAFYLCASSIVGGLVSDTQYFGPGTRLTVL.